This is a list of T cell receptor beta chains from one sample in a study of T-cell memory formation after mild COVID-19. TCRdb reanalysed the 5' RACE reads using MiXCR and keeps one entry per CDR3 protein. The table shows approximately 150,000 distinct CDR3 sequences, with 5.5% to 7% occurring only once. Sequenced input: PBMCs or a T cell subset sorted from them (not recorded which). The receptor set was obtained from an adult woman who had mild COVID-19 (a few samples of this study predate the infection). Cell type and time point are not known. Each CDR3 is given with its conserved first and last residue. Each record gives: J gene, D gene, clone size, V gene, CDR3 DNA, CDR3 protein. D genes are given only for firm matches. Size values are once, few and many counts, or a class for expanded clones, and some rows have none.

J: TRBJ1-2
D: -
size: -
V: TRBV4-2
DNA: TGTGCCAGCAGCCCAGAAGGACAGAACAACTATGGCTACACCTTC
CDR3: CASSPEGQNNYGYTF

J: TRBJ1-1
D: -
size: many
V: TRBV12-3/TRBV12-4
DNA: TGTGCCAGCAGTCGGCCGGGGGAAGCTTTCTTT
CDR3: CASSRPGEAFF

J: TRBJ2-1
D: -
size: few
V: TRBV7-9
DNA: TGTGCCAGCAGCTCCCCTCCGGGCGGGTCCTACAATGAGCAGTTCTTC
CDR3: CASSSPPGGSYNEQFF

J: TRBJ2-6
D: -
size: -
V: TRBV5-1
DNA: TGCGCCAGCAGCGGCGGGACAGCCTCTGGGGCCAACGTCCTGACTTTC
CDR3: CASSGGTASGANVLTF

J: TRBJ2-7
D: -
size: few
V: TRBV5-1
DNA: TGCGCCAGCAGCTTAAGGCCCCCCCGGGACACCTCCTACGAGCAGTACTTC
CDR3: CASSLRPPRDTSYEQYF

J: TRBJ2-5
D: TRBD2
size: -
V: TRBV20-1
DNA: TGCAGTGCTAGGGACCCTAGCGGGGGACAAGAGACCCAGTACTTC
CDR3: CSARDPSGGQETQYF

J: TRBJ2-3
D: -
size: few
V: TRBV7-3
DNA: TGTGCCAGCAGCCAGACAACTACAGATACGCAGTATTTT
CDR3: CASSQTTTDTQYF

J: TRBJ2-1
D: TRBD2
size: -
V: TRBV7-3
DNA: TGTGCCAGCGGCCCTAGCGGGGGGGAAGGTGAGAAGTTCTTC
CDR3: CASGPSGGEGEKFF

J: TRBJ1-1
D: -
size: many
V: TRBV5-1
DNA: TGCGCCAGCAGCTTGGGTGACACCGGGTGGAACACTGAAGCTTTCTTT
CDR3: CASSLGDTGWNTEAFF

J: TRBJ1-1
D: -
size: -
V: TRBV6-1
DNA: TGTGCCAGCAGTGAAGCGCGGCCCCTCGGGAACACTGAAGCTTTCTTT
CDR3: CASSEARPLGNTEAFF

J: TRBJ2-2
D: TRBD1
size: -
V: TRBV7-3
DNA: TGTGCCAGCAGCGCCCAGACAGGGGGCGTGAGGACCGGGGAGCTGTTTTTT
CDR3: CASSAQTGGVRTGELFF

J: TRBJ1-1
D: -
size: few
V: TRBV20-1
DNA: TGCAGTGCTAGTGGGGGTGCCATGAACACTGAAGCTTTCTTT
CDR3: CSASGGAMNTEAFF

J: TRBJ2-5
D: TRBD2
size: -
V: TRBV24-1
DNA: TGTGCCACCAGTGACCGAGCGGGAGTGCCGAACCAAGAGACCCAGTACTTC
CDR3: CATSDRAGVPNQETQYF

J: TRBJ1-5
D: -
size: many
V: TRBV7-8
DNA: TGTGCCAGCAGGGCAGGGGCAAATAGCAATCAGCCCCAGCATTTT
CDR3: CASRAGANSNQPQHF

J: TRBJ2-7
D: -
size: many
V: TRBV5-1
DNA: TGCGCCAGCAGCTTGGTGGGCTCCGACTACGAGCAGTACTTC
CDR3: CASSLVGSDYEQYF

J: TRBJ2-2
D: -
size: -
V: TRBV12-3/TRBV12-4
DNA: TGTGCCAGCAGCGAAACCGGCAGGGGCGGCACCGGGGAGCTGTTTTTT
CDR3: CASSETGRGGTGELFF

J: TRBJ1-2
D: TRBD1
size: -
V: TRBV7-9
DNA: TGTGCCAGCAGCCCCGACAGGGCTTATTACGGCTACACCTTC
CDR3: CASSPDRAYYGYTF

J: TRBJ2-3
D: TRBD1
size: -
V: TRBV20-1
DNA: TGCAGTGCTAAGGGGACAGGCCGCACAGATACGCAGTATTTT
CDR3: CSAKGTGRTDTQYF

J: TRBJ2-1
D: TRBD2
size: many
V: TRBV7-2
DNA: TGTGCCAGCAGCATCACTAGCGGGAGTATTGGCCATGAGCAGTTCTTC
CDR3: CASSITSGSIGHEQFF

J: TRBJ2-5
D: -
size: few
V: TRBV7-9
DNA: TGTGCCAGCAGCCACCGGGGTGGGGCAGCCCAAGAGACCCAGTACTTC
CDR3: CASSHRGGAAQETQYF

J: TRBJ1-1
D: TRBD1
size: many
V: TRBV24-1
DNA: TGTGCCACCCAAGGACAGGGGTCCTACGCTGAAGCTTTCTTT
CDR3: CATQGQGSYAEAFF

J: TRBJ1-2
D: -
size: many
V: TRBV6-5
DNA: TGTGCCAGCTTATCTTTGGGGGCTGGCTACACCTTC
CDR3: CASLSLGAGYTF

J: TRBJ1-1
D: -
size: -
V: TRBV2
DNA: TGTGCCAGCAGTAAGATAAGTGAAGCTTTCTTT
CDR3: CASSKISEAFF

J: TRBJ2-7
D: -
size: many
V: TRBV11-3
DNA: TGTGCCAGCAGCTTGGGAGTAGGCGAGCAGTACTTC
CDR3: CASSLGVGEQYF

J: TRBJ2-7
D: -
size: -
V: TRBV6-2/TRBV6-3
DNA: TGTGCCAGCAGTTACAGGTGGAGACTAACCTCCTACGAGCAGTACTTC
CDR3: CASSYRWRLTSYEQYF